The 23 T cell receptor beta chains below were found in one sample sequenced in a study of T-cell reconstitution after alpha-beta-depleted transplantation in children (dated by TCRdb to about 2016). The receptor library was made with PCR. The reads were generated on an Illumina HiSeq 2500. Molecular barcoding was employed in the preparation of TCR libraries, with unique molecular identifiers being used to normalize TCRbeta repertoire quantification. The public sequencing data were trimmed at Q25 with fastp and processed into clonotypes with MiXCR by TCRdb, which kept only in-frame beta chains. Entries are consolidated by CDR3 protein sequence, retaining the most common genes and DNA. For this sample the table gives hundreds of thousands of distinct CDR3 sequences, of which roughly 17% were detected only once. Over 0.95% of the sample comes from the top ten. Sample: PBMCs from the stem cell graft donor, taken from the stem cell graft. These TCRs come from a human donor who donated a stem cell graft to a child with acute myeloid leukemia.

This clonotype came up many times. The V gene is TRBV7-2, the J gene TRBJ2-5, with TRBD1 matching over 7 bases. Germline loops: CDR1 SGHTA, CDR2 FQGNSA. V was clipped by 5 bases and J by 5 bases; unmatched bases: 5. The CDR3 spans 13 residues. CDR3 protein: CASSLGQAETQYF. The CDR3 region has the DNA TGTGCCAGCAGCCTCGGACAGGCTGAGACCCAGTACTTC.

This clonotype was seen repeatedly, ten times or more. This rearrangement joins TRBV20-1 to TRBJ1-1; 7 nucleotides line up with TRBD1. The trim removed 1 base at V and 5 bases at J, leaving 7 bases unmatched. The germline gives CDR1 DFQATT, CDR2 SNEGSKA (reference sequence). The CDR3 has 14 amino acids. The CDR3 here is CSARGPGGNTEAFF. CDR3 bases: TGCAGTGCTAGAGGTCCAGGGGGGAATACTGAAGCTTTCTTT.

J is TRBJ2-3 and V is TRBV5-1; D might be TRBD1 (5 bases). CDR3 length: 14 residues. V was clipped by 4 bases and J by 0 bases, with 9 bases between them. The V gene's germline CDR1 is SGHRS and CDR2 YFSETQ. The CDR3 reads CASSKGPSTDTQYF. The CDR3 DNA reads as TGCGCCAGCAGCAAGGGGCCGAGCACAGATACGCAGTATTTT.

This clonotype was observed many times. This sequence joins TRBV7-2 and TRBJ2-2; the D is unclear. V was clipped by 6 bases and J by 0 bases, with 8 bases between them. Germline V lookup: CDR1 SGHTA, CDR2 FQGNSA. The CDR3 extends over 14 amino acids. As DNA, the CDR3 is TGTGCCAGCAGTTTGGCCCCGAACACCGGGGAGCTGTTTTTT. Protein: CASSLAPNTGELFF.

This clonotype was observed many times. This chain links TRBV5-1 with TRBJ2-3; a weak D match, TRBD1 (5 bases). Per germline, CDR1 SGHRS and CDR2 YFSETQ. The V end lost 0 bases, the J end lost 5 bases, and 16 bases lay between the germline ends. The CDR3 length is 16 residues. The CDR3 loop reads CASSLEAAGPGDTQYF. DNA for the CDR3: TGCGCCAGCAGCTTGGAGGCGGCAGGGCCAGGAGATACGCAGTATTTT.

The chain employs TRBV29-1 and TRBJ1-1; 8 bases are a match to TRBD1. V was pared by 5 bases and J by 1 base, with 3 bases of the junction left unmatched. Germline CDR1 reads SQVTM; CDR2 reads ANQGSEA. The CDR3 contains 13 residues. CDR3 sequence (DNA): TGCAGCGTTCGCAGGGGGCAGAACACTGAAGCTTTCTTT. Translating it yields CSVRRGQNTEAFF. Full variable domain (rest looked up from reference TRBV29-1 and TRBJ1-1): SAVISQKPSRDICQRGTSLTIQCQVDSQVTMMFWYRQQPGQSLTLIATANQGSEATYESGFVIDKFPISRPNLTFSTLTVSNMSPEDSSIYLCSVRRGQNTEAFFGQGTRLTVV.

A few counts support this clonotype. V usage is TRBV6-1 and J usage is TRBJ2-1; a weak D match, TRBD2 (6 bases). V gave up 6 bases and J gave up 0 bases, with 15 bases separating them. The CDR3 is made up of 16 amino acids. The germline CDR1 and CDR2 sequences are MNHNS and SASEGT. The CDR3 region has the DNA TGTGCCAGCAGGCTGGCCGGGGGAAGCTCCTACAATGAGCAGTTCTTC. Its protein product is CASRLAGGSSYNEQFF.

In DNA form, the CDR3 reads TGTGCCAGCAGCTTAAGGGACAGGGGAAACGAGCAGTACTTC. Translation gives CASSLRDRGNEQYF. The chain combines TRBV7-2 with TRBJ2-7; 10 bases line up with TRBD1. The V gene's germline CDR1 is SGHTA and CDR2 FQGNSA. Unmatched junction bases numbered 3, after V lost 2 bases and J lost 5 bases. This CDR3 has 14 amino acids.

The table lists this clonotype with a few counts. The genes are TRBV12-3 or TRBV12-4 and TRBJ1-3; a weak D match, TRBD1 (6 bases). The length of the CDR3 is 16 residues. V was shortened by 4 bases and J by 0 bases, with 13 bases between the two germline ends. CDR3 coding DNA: TGTGCCAGCAGTTCGGCCCAGGGGCTCTCTGGAAACACCATATATTTT. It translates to CASSSAQGLSGNTIYF.

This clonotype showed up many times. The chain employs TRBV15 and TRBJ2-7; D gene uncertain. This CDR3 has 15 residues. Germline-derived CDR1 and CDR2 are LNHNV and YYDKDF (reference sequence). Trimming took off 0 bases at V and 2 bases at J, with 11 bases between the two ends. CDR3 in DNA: TGTGCCACCAGCAGAGATCAAGGTCCAGCCTACGAGCAGTACTTC. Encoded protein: CATSRDQGPAYEQYF.

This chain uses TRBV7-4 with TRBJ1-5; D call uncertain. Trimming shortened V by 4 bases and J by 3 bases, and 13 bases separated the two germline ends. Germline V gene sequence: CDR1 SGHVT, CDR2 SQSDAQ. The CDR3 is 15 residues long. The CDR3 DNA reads TGTGCCAGCAGCTCAATAAGGCCCATCAATCAGCCCCAGCATTTT. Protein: CASSSIRPINQPQHF.

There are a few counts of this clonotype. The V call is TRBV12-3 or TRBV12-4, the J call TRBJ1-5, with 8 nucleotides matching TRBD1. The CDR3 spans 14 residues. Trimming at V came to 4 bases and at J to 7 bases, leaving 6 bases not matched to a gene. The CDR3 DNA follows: TGTGCCAGCAGTTCCGGACAGGGCCAGCAGCCCCAGCATTTT. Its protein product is CASSSGQGQQPQHF.

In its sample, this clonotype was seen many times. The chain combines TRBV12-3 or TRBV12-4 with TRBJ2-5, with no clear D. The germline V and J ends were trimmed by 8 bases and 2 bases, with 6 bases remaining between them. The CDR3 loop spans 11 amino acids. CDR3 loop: CASGVQETQYF. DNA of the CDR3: TGTGCCAGCGGGGTTCAAGAGACCCAGTACTTC.

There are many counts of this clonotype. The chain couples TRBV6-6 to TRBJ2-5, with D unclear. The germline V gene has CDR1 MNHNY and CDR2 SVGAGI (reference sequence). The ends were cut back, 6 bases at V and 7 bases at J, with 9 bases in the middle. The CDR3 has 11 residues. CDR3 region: CASRMTGTQYF. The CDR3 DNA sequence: TGTGCCAGCAGGATGACGGGGACCCAGTACTTC.

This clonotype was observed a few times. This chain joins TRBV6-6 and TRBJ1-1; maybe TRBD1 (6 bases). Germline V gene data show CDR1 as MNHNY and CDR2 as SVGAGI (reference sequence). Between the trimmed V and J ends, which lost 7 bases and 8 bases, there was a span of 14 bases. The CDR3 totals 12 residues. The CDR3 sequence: CASTTGPQEAFF. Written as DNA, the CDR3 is TGTGCCAGCACCACAGGGCCGCAGGAAGCTTTCTTT.

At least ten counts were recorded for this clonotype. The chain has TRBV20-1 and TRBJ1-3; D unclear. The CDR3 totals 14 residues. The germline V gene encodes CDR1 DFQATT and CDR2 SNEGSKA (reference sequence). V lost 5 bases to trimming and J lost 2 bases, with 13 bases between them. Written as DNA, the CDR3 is TGCAGTGCTGGTAGAGACTTCACTGGAAACACCATATATTTT. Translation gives CSAGRDFTGNTIYF.

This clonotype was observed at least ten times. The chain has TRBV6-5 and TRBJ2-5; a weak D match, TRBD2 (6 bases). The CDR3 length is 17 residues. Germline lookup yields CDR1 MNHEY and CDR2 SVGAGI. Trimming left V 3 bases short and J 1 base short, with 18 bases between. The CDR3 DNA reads TGTGCCAGCAGTTATGGGACCCCTCGGGAGCTCCAAGAGACCCAGTACTTC. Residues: CASSYGTPRELQETQYF.

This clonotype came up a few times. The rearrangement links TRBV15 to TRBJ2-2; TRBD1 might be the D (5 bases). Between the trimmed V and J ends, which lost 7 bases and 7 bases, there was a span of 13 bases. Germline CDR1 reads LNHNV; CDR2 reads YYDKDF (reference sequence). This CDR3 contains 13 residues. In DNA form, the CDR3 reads TGTGCCACCAAACCAGGGTCCCTCGGGGAGCTGTTTTTT. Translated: CATKPGSLGELFF.

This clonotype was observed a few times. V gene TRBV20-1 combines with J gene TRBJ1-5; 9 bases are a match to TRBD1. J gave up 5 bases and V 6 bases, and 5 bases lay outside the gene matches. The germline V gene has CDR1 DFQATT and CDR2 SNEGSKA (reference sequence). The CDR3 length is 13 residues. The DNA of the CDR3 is TGCAGTGCCACTAGACAGGGGGATCAGCCCCAGCATTTT. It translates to CSATRQGDQPQHF.

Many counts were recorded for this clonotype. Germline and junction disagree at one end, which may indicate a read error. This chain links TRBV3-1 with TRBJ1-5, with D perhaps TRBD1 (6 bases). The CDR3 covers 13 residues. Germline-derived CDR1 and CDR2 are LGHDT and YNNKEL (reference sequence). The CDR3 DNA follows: TGTGCCAGCAGTCAAGACAGGAATCAGCCCCAGCATTTT. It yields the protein CASSQDRNQPQHF.

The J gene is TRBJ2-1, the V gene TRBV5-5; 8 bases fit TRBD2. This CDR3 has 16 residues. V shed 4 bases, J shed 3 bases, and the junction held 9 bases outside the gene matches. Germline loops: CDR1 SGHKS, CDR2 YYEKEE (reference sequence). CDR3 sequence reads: CASSVIQSGGYNEQFF. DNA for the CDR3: TGTGCCAGCAGCGTAATCCAGAGCGGGGGCTACAATGAGCAGTTCTTC.

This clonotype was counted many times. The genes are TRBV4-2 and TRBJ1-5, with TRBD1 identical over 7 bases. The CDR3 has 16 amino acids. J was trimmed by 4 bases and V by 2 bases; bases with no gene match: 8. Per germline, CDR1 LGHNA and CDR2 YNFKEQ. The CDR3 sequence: CASSQSGTAFNQPQHF. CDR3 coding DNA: TGTGCCAGCAGCCAATCCGGGACAGCTTTTAATCAGCCCCAGCATTTT.

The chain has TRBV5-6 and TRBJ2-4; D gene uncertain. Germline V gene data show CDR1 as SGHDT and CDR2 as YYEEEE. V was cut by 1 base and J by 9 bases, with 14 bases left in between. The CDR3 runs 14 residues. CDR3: CASSLQTAAGIQYF. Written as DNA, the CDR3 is TGTGCCAGCAGCTTGCAAACCGCCGCAGGCATTCAGTACTTC. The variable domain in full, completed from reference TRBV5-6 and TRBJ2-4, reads DAGVTQSPTHLIKTRGQQVTLRCSPKSGHDTVSWYQQALGQGPQFIFQYYEEEERQRGNFPDRFSGHQFPNYSSELNVNALLLGDSALYLCASSLQTAAGIQYFGAGTRLSVL.